Given below is one T cell receptor beta chain in context. Its matching antigen is unknown. The treatment here: about 20 received Ad26.COV2.S at low or high dose, single or two shots; roughly five received placebo; per-sample allocation not given. Sampling happened 63 days after the first vaccine or placebo injection. The sample belongs to a study of Ad26.COV2.S vaccination and SARS-CoV-2 variants. Study information: Each vaccinee took Ad26.COV2.S intramuscularly, once or twice 56 days apart. Overall study findings and caveats: People who got the vaccine had more spike-specific TCR breadth than people who got placebo. It was reported that spike-specific CD8+ and CD4+ T cell responses were substantially broad after vaccination.

Measured with immunoSEQ multiplex PCR; TCRdb has only the in-frame clones, and not every one. In the table there are some 450,000 clones, about 92% of which are singletons. The V and J ends lost 1 base and 1 base respectively, with 13 bases between them. CDR3 length: 16 residues. The V gene's germline CDR1 is SEHNR and CDR2 FQNEAQ (reference sequence). V gene TRBV7-9 combines with J gene TRBJ1-1; D is undetermined. Sequencing used peripheral blood, obtained in a trial of Ad26.COV2.S vaccine versus placebo. This TCR came from a person between 18 and 65 years old who received the Ad26.COV2.S COVID-19 vaccine or a placebo. DNA for the CDR3: TGTGCCAGCAGCTTAGAGGGTCGTTCACCGAACACTGAAGCTTTCTTT. The encoded protein is CASSLEGRSPNTEAFF. Based on the CDR3 plus reference TRBV7-9 and TRBJ1-1, the full variable domain is DTGVSQNPRHKITKRGQNVTFRCDPISEHNRLYWYRQTLGQGPEFLTYFQNEAQLEKSRLLSDRFSAERPKGSFSTLEIQRTEQGDSAMYLCASSLEGRSPNTEAFFGQGTRLTVV.